The 26 T cell receptor beta chains below come from one sample, sequenced in a study of OX40 agonist ivuxolimab in advanced cancers. Data came from immunoSEQ multiplex PCR; TCRdb stores just in-frame clones and leaves some out. The profile covers tens of thousands of clones, with 80% to 90% appearing a single time and around 0.5% taken by the ten largest. The material sequenced was CD4+ or CD8+ T cells sorted from blood, taken in a trial of the OX40 agonist ivuxolimab. These receptors came from an adult with an advanced solid tumor such as melanoma, head and neck, liver or kidney cancer.

V usage is TRBV11-2 and J usage is TRBJ1-1; no firm D call. Deletions cut 3 bases from V and 11 bases from J, with 13 bases between. The length of the CDR3 is 12 residues. In germline, CDR1 is SGHAT, CDR2 FQNNGV. Here the CDR3 DNA reads TGTGCCAGCAGCTTCATTGAGCGGGAGGCTTTCTTT. Translated: CASSFIEREAFF. Full variable domain (outside the CDR3, taken from reference TRBV11-2 and TRBJ1-1): EAGVAQSPRYKIIEKRQSVAFWCNPISGHATLYWYQQILGQGPKLLIQFQNNGVVDDSQLPKDRFSAERLKGVDSTLKIQPAKLEDSAVYLCASSFIEREAFFGQGTRLTVV.

The J gene is TRBJ1-2, the V gene TRBV5-6, with a weak D call TRBD1 (6 bases). The CDR3 runs to 13 residues. The V gene lost 2 bases and the J gene lost 7 bases, with 12 bases spanning the gap. Germline CDR1 and CDR2: SGHDT and YYEEEE. The CDR3 DNA reads TGTGCCAGCAGCTTAGGGACAAGGTCTGGCTACACCTTC. Encoded protein: CASSLGTRSGYTF.

The J gene is TRBJ2-1, the V gene TRBV4-3, with 7 bases fitting TRBD2. Germline lookup yields CDR1 LGHNA and CDR2 YSLEER. V lost 4 bases to trimming and J lost 7 bases; unmatched junction nucleotides: 7. This CDR3 contains 14 residues. In nucleotides, the CDR3 is TGCGCCAGCAGCCCGGGACTACTAAGGAATGAGCAGTTCTTC. It encodes CASSPGLLRNEQFF.

CDR3 amino acids: CASSQGRPEAFF. In DNA form, the CDR3 reads TGTGCCAGCAGCCAGGGACGACCTGAAGCTTTCTTT. V gene TRBV7-9 combines with J gene TRBJ1-1; D may be TRBD1 (5 bases). CDR3 length: 12 amino acids. Per the germline V gene, CDR1 is SEHNR and CDR2 is FQNEAQ (reference sequence). The V end was cut by 5 bases, the J end by 6 bases, with 10 bases between.

V gene TRBV19 combines with J gene TRBJ2-5, with D perhaps matching TRBD1 (5 bases). V lost 3 bases and J 5 bases, leaving 13 bases between the germline ends. The CDR3 covers 14 residues. Germline V gives CDR1 LNHDA, CDR2 SQIVND (reference sequence). CDR3 region: CASSINVRDETQYF. CDR3 nucleotide sequence: TGTGCCAGTAGTATTAACGTCAGGGATGAGACCCAGTACTTC.

The chain has TRBV5-4 and TRBJ1-1, with D hard to call. Germline CDR1 SGHNT, CDR2 YYREEE (reference sequence). V was pared by 9 bases and J by 1 base, with 13 bases between. CDR3 length equals 13 residues. CDR3 loop: CATHPKGNTEAFF. In DNA form, the CDR3 reads TGTGCCACTCATCCGAAGGGGAACACTGAAGCTTTCTTT.

This chain joins TRBV18 and TRBJ2-5; D gene ambiguous. Germline V gives CDR1 KGHSH, CDR2 LQKENI. This CDR3 is 14 amino acids long. Trimming removed 5 bases from V and 3 bases from J, with 13 bases in between. The CDR3 region has the DNA TGTGCCAGCTCAACTGGCAGTGGGGAAGAGACCCAGTACTTC. Its translation: CASSTGSGEETQYF.

This clone was seen a handful of times. The V and J genes are TRBV30 and TRBJ1-2; no clear D. The CDR3 is 11 amino acids. Trimming took off 3 bases at V and 8 bases at J, with 10 bases between the two ends. Germline V CDR1 and CDR2: GTSNPN, SVGIG (reference sequence). The CDR3 sequence: CAWSATWGYTF. CDR3 in DNA: TGTGCCTGGAGCGCGACGTGGGGCTACACCTTC.

The V gene is TRBV4-1, the J gene TRBJ2-1; TRBD2 matches 10 bases. Trimming removed 8 bases from V and 6 bases from J; junction bases left unmatched: 7. Germline V gene lookup returns CDR1 MGHRA and CDR2 YSYEKL. The CDR3 sequence is 14 residues long. The DNA for the CDR3 is TGCGCCAGCGCTAGCGGGAGCTCCGGCAATGAGCAGTTCTTC. Protein: CASASGSSGNEQFF.

This clone has just one count. The chain employs TRBV28 and TRBJ1-4; D is unresolved. Trimming pared 10 bases from V and 0 bases from J, leaving 15 bases between. The length of the CDR3 is 15 residues. Germline CDR1 is MDHEN and CDR2 is SYDVKM. The CDR3 coding sequence is TGTGCCACCGGATTGGACGGACCAACTAATGAAAAACTGTTTTTT. It translates to CATGLDGPTNEKLFF.

V gene TRBV18 combines with J gene TRBJ2-3; D is unclear. Trimming shortened V by 3 bases and J by 2 bases, and 9 bases separated the two germline ends. The CDR3 extends over 14 amino acids. Germline V CDR1 and CDR2: KGHSH, LQKENI. The CDR3 coding sequence is TGTGCCAGCTCACCGCTCGACCACACAGATACGCAGTATTTT. Translating it yields CASSPLDHTDTQYF.

The chain joins TRBV27 to TRBJ2-7, with a possible D match to TRBD2 (6 bases). Germline CDR1 reads MNHEY; CDR2 reads SMNVEV (reference sequence). V lost 1 base and J 6 bases, leaving 22 bases between the germline ends. The CDR3 is made up of 17 amino acids. The CDR3 is CASSLFPRGPPGSEQYF. The CDR3, as DNA: TGTGCCAGCAGTTTATTTCCGCGGGGCCCCCCCGGATCCGAGCAGTACTTC.

The chain joins TRBV28 to TRBJ1-6; D possibly corresponds to TRBD1 (5 bases). V was clipped by 4 bases and J by 0 bases, with 10 bases between them. Per the germline V gene, CDR1 is MDHEN and CDR2 is SYDVKM. The CDR3 consists of 16 residues. CDR3 in amino acids: CASSSPGLSYNSPLHF. CDR3 coding DNA: TGTGCCAGCAGTTCCCCGGGACTCTCCTATAATTCACCCCTCCACTTT.

This chain connects TRBV9 to TRBJ1-1; possible D gene TRBD1, 6 bases. The V and J ends lost 0 bases and 3 bases respectively, with 9 bases between them. Germline assignment: CDR1 SGDLS and CDR2 YYNGEE. The CDR3 has 14 residues. The CDR3 coding sequence is TGTGCCAGCAGCGTAGCGGACAGCTACACTGAAGCTTTCTTT. Its protein product is CASSVADSYTEAFF.

This clone was seen a few times. The chain employs TRBV5-1 and TRBJ2-5; 10 bases align to TRBD1. The CDR3 is 14 amino acids. CDR1 and CDR2 from the germline V gene are SGHRS and YFSETQ. V was pared by 7 bases and J by 2 bases, with 5 bases of the junction left unmatched. CDR3 sequence (DNA): TGCGCCAGCGGGACAGGGGATGGGCAAGAGACCCAGTACTTC. Translation: CASGTGDGQETQYF.

The chain carries TRBV5-8 and TRBJ2-2, with TRBD1 matching over 11 bases. The germline gives CDR1 SGHTS, CDR2 YDEGEE. V was pared by 1 base and J by 4 bases, with 3 bases of the junction left unmatched. This CDR3 is built from 16 residues. CDR3 sequence (DNA): TGTGCCAGCAGCTTGCGGACAGGGGGCGGCACCGGGGAGCTGTTTTTT. It is translated as CASSLRTGGGTGELFF.

V and J are TRBV11-2 and TRBJ1-1; 9 nucleotides align to TRBD1. Germline V gene data show CDR1 as SGHAT and CDR2 as FQNNGV. The V and J ends lost 1 base and 4 bases, in that order; junction bases with no gene match: 7. This CDR3 region has 16 residues. As DNA, the CDR3 is TGTGCCAGCAGCTTAGGAGGACAGGGGAGAGGCACTGAAGCTTTCTTT. This encodes CASSLGGQGRGTEAFF.

The chain has TRBV28 and TRBJ1-2, with TRBD1 as a possible D gene (6 bases). Germline loops: CDR1 MDHEN, CDR2 SYDVKM. V gave up 5 bases and J gave up 14 bases, with 18 bases separating them. The CDR3 extends over 12 amino acids. This chain's CDR3 is CASSPPIGGWTF. CDR3 in DNA: TGTGCCAGCAGTCCCCCGATCGGGGGCTGGACCTTC.

This clone was seen a single time. The chain is built from TRBV5-1 and TRBJ2-3; D is perhaps TRBD2 (6 bases). The CDR3 extends over 16 amino acids. CDR1 is SGHRS and CDR2 is YFSETQ in the germline V gene. The V and J ends lost 0 bases and 2 bases respectively, with 13 bases between them. CDR3 DNA sequence: TGCGCCAGCAGCTTGGACGCGGTAGCGGTCACAGATACGCAGTATTTT. The encoded protein is CASSLDAVAVTDTQYF.

The chain uses TRBV19 and TRBJ1-2; D is ambiguous. Germline V gives CDR1 LNHDA, CDR2 SQIVND (reference sequence). Trimming took off 7 bases at V and 8 bases at J, with 11 bases between the two ends. CDR3 length equals 11 residues. CDR3 DNA: TGTGCCAGTACCAATATGGGGGGCTACACCTTC. This codes for CASTNMGGYTF.

V gene TRBV11-2 combines with J gene TRBJ2-5, with D perhaps being TRBD1 or TRBD2 (7 bases each). The ends were cut back, 7 bases at V and 5 bases at J, with 14 bases in the middle. This CDR3 spans 13 amino acids. Germline V gene sequence: CDR1 SGHAT, CDR2 FQNNGV. This CDR3 is CASNLQGGETQYF. The CDR3 bases are TGTGCCAGCAACCTCCAGGGGGGGGAGACCCAGTACTTC.

The V call is TRBV19, the J call TRBJ2-1; 7 positions agree with TRBD2. V shed 1 base, J shed 5 bases, and the junction held 11 bases outside the gene matches. The germline V gene encodes CDR1 LNHDA and CDR2 SQIVND (reference sequence). The CDR3 covers 17 residues. CDR3 sequence: CASSIVGLAGVNNEQFF. The CDR3 DNA is TGTGCCAGTAGTATAGTGGGTTTGGCGGGAGTGAACAATGAGCAGTTCTTC. Full variable domain (missing parts from reference TRBV19 and TRBJ2-1): DGGITQSPKYLFRKEGQNVTLSCEQNLNHDAMYWYRQDPGQGLRLIYYSQIVNDFQKGDIAEGYSVSREKKESFPLTVTSAQKNPTAFYLCASSIVGLAGVNNEQFFGPGTRLTVL.

This chain uses TRBV5-5 with TRBJ2-5; 7 bases are shared with TRBD2. The germline gives CDR1 SGHKS, CDR2 YYEKEE (reference sequence). With 0 bases clipped from V and 4 bases from J, the junction kept 3 bases outside the gene matches. CDR3 length equals 14 residues. The DNA of the CDR3 is TGTGCCAGCAGCTTGGGTGGGAGGGGAGAGACCCAGTACTTC. It encodes CASSLGGRGETQYF.

This clone is a singleton in its sample. The rearrangement uses TRBV9 and TRBJ1-1; the D gene is possibly TRBD1 (5 bases). The CDR3 spans 15 residues. Germline V gene lookup returns CDR1 SGDLS and CDR2 YYNGEE. Trimming pared 0 bases from V and 4 bases from J, leaving 13 bases between. CDR3 in DNA: TGTGCCAGCAGCGTAGGGCTGACCGGGGGCACTGAAGCTTTCTTT. It specifies CASSVGLTGGTEAFF.

This clone was seen once. The V and J genes are TRBV7-2 and TRBJ2-7; tentatively, D is TRBD1 or TRBD2 (5 bases each). Trimming pared 5 bases from V and 0 bases from J, leaving 14 bases between. The CDR3 totals 15 residues. Germline V CDR1 and CDR2: SGHTA, FQGNSA. The CDR3 here is CASSVMRGLSYEQYF. The DNA for the CDR3 is TGTGCCAGCAGCGTAATGAGGGGCCTCTCCTACGAGCAGTACTTC.

The rearrangement joins TRBV6-1 to TRBJ2-3; 12 nucleotides agree with TRBD2. V lost 4 bases, J lost 5 bases, and 7 bases stayed unmatched. The CDR3 has 16 residues. Germline V gene lookup returns CDR1 MNHNS and CDR2 SASEGT. DNA for the CDR3: TGTGCCAGCAGTGTTGGCCTAGCGGGGGGGGTAGATACGCAGTATTTT. Its protein product is CASSVGLAGGVDTQYF.